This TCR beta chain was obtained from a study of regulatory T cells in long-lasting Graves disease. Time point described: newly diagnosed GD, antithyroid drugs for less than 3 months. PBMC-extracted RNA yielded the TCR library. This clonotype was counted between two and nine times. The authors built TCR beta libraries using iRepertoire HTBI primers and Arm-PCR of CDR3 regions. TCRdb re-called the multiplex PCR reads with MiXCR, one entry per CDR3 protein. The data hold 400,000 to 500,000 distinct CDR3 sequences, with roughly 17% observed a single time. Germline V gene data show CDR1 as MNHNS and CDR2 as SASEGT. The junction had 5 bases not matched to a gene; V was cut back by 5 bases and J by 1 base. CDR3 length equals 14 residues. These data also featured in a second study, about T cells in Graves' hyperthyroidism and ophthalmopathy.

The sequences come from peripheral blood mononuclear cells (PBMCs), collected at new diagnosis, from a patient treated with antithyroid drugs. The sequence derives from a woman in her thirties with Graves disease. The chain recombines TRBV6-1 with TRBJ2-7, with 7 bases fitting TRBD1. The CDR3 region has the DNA TGTGCCAGCAGTCGGGGACAGCCATCCTACGAGCAGTACTTC. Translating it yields CASSRGQPSYEQYF.